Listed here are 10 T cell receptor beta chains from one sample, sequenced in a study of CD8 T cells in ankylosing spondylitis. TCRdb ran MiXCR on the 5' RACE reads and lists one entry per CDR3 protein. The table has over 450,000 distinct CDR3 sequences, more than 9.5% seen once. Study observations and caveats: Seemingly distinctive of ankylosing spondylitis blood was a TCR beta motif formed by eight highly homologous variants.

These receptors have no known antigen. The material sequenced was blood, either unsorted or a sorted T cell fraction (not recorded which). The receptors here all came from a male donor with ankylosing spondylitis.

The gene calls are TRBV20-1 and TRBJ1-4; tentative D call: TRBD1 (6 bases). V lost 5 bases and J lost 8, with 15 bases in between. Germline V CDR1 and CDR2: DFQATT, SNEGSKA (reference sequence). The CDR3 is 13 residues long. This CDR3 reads CSAVNPGVEKLFF. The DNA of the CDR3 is TGCAGTGCTGTCAATCCAGGGGTAGAAAAACTGTTTTTT.

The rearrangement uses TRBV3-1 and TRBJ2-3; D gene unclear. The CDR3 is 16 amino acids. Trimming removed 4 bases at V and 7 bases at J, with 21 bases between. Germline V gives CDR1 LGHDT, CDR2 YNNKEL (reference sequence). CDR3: CASSPGTTGLRNTQYF. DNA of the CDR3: TGTGCCAGCAGCCCCGGCACCACCGGTCTAAGAAATACGCAGTATTTT.

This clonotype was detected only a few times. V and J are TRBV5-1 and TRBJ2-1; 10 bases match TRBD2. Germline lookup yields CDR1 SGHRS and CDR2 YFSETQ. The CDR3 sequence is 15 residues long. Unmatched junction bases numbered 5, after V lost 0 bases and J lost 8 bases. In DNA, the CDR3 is TGCGCCAGCAGCTTGGGAGCGGGGGGGCCCGATGAGCAGTTCTTC. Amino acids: CASSLGAGGPDEQFF.

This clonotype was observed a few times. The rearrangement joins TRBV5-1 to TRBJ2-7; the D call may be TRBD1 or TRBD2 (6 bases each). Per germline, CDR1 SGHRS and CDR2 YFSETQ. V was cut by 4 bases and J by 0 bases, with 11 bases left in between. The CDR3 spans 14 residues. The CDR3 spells CASSPGGTSYEQYV. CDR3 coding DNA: TGCGCCAGCAGCCCCGGGGGCACCTCCTACGAGCAGTACGTC.

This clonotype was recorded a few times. CDR3 protein: CASSQDRIASEQFF. The DNA for the CDR3 is TGTGCCAGCAGCCAAGATCGAATAGCTTCTGAGCAGTTCTTC. This sequence joins TRBV4-2 and TRBJ2-1; no clear D gene. V was pared by 0 bases and J by 9 bases, with 12 bases between. Germline-derived CDR1 and CDR2 are LGHNA and YNFKEQ. The CDR3 runs 14 residues.

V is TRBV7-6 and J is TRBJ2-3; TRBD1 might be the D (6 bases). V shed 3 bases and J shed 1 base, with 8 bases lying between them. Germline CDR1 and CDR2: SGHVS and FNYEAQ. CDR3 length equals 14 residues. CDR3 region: CASSFEGGTDTQYF. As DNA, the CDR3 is TGTGCCAGCAGCTTTGAGGGGGGCACAGATACGCAGTATTTT.

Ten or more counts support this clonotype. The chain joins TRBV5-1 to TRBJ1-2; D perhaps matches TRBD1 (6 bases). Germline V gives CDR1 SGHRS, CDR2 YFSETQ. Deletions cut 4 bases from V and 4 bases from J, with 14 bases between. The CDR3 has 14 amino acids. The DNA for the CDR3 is TGCGCCAGCAGCCGCGACAGGACTACCTATGGCTACACCTTC. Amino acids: CASSRDRTTYGYTF.

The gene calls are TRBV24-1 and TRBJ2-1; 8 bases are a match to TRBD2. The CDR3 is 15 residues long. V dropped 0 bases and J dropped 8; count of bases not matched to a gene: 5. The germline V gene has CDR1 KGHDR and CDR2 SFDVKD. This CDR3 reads CATSDLYGTSYEQFF. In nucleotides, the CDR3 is TGTGCCACCAGTGATTTGTACGGGACTAGTTATGAGCAGTTCTTC.

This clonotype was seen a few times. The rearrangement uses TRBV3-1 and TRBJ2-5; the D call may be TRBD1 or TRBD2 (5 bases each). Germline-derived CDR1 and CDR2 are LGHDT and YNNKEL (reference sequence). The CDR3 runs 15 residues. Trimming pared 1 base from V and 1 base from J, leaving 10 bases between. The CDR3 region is CASSQGAGTQETQYF. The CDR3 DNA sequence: TGTGCCAGCAGCCAAGGGGCCGGGACCCAAGAGACCCAGTACTTC.

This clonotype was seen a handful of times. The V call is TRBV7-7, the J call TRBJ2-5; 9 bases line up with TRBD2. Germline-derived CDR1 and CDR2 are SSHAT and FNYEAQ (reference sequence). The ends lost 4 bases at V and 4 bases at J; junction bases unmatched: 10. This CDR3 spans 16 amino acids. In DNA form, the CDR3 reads TGTGCCAGCAGCTACCGTGCGGGAGGGCCAGGAGAGACCCAGTACTTC. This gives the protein CASSYRAGGPGETQYF.